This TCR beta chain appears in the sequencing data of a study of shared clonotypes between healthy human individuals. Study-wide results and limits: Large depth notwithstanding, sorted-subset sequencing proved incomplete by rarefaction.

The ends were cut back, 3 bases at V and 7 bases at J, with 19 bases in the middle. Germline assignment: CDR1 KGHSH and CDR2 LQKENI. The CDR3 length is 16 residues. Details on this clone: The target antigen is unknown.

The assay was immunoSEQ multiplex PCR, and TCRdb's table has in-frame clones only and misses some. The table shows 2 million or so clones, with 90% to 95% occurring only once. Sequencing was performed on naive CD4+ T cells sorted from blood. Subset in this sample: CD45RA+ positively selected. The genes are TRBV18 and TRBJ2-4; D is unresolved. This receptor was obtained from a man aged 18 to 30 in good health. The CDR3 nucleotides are TGTGCCAGCTCACCGATCTCGCGCGTGGATGCCAACATTCAGTACTTC. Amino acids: CASSPISRVDANIQYF. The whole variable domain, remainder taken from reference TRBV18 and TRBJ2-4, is NAGVMQNPRHLVRRRGQEARLRCSPMKGHSHVYWYRQLPEEGLKFMVYLQKENIIDESGMPKERFSAEFPKEGPSILRIQQVVRGDSAAYFCASSPISRVDANIQYFGAGTRLSVL.